This T cell receptor beta chain stems from a study of patients and donors after allogeneic stem cell transplantation. TCRdb re-derived calls from the RT-PCR reads in MiXCR, one entry per CDR3 protein. Found here are roughly 180,000 distinct CDR3 sequences, roughly 40% of them singletons; the top ten hold 33%. The junction had 8 bases not matched to a gene; V was cut back by 3 bases and J by 6 bases. Germline CDR1 SGHTA, CDR2 FQGNSA. The CDR3 spans 17 residues. J is TRBJ2-3 and V is TRBV7-2; 14 bases are shared with TRBD2. The sample was blood, either unsorted or a sorted T cell fraction (not recorded which). This receptor was identified in a human donor who was either an allogeneic HSCT recipient or a stem cell or donor lymphocyte infusion donor (not recorded which). It is not recorded whose cells these are; they may come from a transplant donor. In nucleotides, the CDR3 is TGTGCCAGCAGCTTGAAGACTAGCGGGAGGGCCGTTGATACGCAGTATTTT. Its translation: CASSLKTSGRAVDTQYF.